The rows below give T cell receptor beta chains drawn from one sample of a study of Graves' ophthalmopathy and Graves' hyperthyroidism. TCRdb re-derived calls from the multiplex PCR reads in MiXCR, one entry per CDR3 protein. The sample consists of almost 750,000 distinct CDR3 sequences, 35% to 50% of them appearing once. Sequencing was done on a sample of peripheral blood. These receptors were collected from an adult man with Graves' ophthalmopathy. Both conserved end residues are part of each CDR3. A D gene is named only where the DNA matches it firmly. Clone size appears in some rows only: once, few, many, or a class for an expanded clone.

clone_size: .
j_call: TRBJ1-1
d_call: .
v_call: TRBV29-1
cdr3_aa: CSMNSGPAGSEAFF
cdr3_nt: TGCAGCATGAATTCTGGGCCCGCCGGCAGTGAAGCTTTCTTT

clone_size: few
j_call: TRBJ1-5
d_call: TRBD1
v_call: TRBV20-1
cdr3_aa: CSAGGTASNQPQHF
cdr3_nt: TGCAGTGCTGGGGGGACAGCATCCAATCAGCCCCAGCATTTT

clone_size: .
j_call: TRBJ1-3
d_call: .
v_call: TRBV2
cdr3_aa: CASSPGIPLSGNTIYF
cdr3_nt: TGTGCCAGCAGCCCAGGGATCCCCCTCTCTGGAAACACCATATATTTT

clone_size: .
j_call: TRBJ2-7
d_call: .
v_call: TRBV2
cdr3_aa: CASRDTGSYEQYF
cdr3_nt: TGTGCCAGCAGGGACACAGGCTCCTACGAGCAGTACTTC

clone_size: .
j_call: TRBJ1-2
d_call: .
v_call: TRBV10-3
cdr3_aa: CAISETGAAGNTF
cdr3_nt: TGTGCCATCAGCGAGACGGGGGCAGCTGGAAACACCTTC

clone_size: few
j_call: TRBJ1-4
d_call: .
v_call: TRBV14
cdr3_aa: CASSQVLGSTNEKLFF
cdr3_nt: TGTGCCAGCAGCCAAGTTCTAGGGTCAACTAATGAAAAACTGTTTTTT

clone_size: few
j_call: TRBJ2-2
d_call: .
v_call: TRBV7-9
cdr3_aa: CASRLSGGELFF
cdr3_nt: TGTGCCAGCAGGCTAAGTGGCGGGGAGCTGTTTTTT

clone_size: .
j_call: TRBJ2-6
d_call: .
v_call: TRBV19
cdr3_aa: CASSIGRGPRGANVLTF
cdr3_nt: TGTGCCAGTAGTATCGGCAGGGGCCCCAGAGGGGCCAACGTCCTGACTTTC

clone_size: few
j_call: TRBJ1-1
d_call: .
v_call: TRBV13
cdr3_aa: CASSDQGSNTEAFF
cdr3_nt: TGTGCCAGCAGTGATCAGGGGAGTAACACTGAAGCTTTCTTT

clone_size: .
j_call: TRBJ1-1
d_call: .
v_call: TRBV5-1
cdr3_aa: CASSLGISGGTEAFF
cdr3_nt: TGCGCCAGCAGCTTGGGGATATCGGGGGGCACTGAAGCTTTCTTT

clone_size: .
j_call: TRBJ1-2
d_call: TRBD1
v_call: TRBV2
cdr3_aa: CASSLAGQGLRGYTF
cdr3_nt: TGTGCCAGCAGTTTAGCGGGACAGGGTCTGAGGGGCTACACCTTC

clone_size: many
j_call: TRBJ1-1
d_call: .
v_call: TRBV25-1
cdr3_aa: CASSELAGYNTEAFF
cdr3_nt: TGTGCCAGCAGTGAATTGGCAGGGTACAACACTGAAGCTTTCTTT

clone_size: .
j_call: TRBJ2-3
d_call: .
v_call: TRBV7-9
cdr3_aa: CASSSGPQTDTQYF
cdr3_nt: TGTGCCAGCAGCTCCGGACCCCAGACAGATACGCAGTATTTT

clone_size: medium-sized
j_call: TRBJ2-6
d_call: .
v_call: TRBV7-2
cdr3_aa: CASSTSSGANVLTF
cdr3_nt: TGTGCCAGCAGCACCAGTTCTGGGGCCAACGTCCTGACTTTC

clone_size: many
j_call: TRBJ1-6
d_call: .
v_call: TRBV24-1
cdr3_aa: CATPPGGTGSPLHF
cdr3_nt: TGTGCCACCCCCCCGGGGGGAACGGGGTCACCCCTCCACTTT

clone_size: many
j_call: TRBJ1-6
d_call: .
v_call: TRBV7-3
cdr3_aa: CASSLGGPRVGGNSPLHF
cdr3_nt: TGTGCCAGCAGCTTAGGGGGGCCGAGAGTTGGAGGGAACTCACCCCTCCACTTT

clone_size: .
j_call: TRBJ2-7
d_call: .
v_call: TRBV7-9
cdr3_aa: CASSYWASETYEQHF
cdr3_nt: TGTGCCAGCAGTTACTGGGCTAGCGAGACCTACGAGCAGCACTTC

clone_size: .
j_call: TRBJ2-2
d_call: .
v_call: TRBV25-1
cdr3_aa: CASSALGLGTGELFF
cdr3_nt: TGTGCCAGCAGTGCCCTTGGGTTGGGCACCGGGGAGCTGTTTTTT

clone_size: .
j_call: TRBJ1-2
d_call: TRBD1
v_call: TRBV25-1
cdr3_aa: CASSPGQVHNYGYTF
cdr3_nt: TGTGCCAGCAGCCCGGGACAGGTTCATAACTATGGCTACACCTTC

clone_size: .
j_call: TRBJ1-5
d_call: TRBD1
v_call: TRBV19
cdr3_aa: CASSIVAGQGDLGNQPQHF
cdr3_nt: TGTGCCAGTAGTATAGTAGCGGGGCAGGGGGACTTGGGCAATCAGCCCCAGCATTTT

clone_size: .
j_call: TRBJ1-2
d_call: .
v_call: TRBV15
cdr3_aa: CATSSVETGKYGYTF
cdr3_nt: TGTGCCACCAGCAGCGTTGAAACAGGGAAATATGGCTACACCTTC

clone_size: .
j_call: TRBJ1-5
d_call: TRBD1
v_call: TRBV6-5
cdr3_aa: CASSRQGWEQPQHF
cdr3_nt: TGTGCCAGCAGTCGACAGGGTTGGGAACAGCCCCAGCATTTT

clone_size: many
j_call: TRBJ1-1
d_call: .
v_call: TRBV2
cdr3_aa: CASSETQGTEAFF
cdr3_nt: TGTGCCAGCAGTGAGACCCAGGGCACTGAAGCTTTCTTT

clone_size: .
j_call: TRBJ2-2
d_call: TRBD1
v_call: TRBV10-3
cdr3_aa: CASSWTGETGELFF
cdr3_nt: TGTGCCAGCAGTTGGACAGGGGAGACCGGGGAGCTGTTTTTT

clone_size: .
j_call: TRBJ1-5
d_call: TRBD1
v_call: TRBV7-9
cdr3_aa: CASSRTGYLNQPQHF
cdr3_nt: TGTGCCAGCAGCCGGACAGGTTACCTCAATCAGCCCCAGCATTTT

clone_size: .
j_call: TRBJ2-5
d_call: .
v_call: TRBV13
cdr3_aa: CASSIKPRQIQETQYF
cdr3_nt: TGTGCCAGCAGCATAAAACCTCGACAGATCCAAGAGACCCAGTACTTC

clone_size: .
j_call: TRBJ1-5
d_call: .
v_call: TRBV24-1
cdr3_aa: CATSAQQGGNQPQHF
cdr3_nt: TGTGCCACCAGTGCCCAACAGGGAGGCAATCAGCCCCAGCATTTT

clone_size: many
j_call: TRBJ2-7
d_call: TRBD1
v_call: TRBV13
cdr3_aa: CASSFRTGPREQYF
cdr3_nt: TGTGCCAGCAGCTTTAGGACAGGGCCGCGGGAGCAGTACTTC

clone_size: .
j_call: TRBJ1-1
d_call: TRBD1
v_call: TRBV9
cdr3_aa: CASSQPGGANTEAFF
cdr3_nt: TGTGCCAGCAGCCAACCAGGGGGAGCGAACACTGAAGCTTTCTTT

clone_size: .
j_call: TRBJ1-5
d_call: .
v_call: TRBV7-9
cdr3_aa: CASSLSGRPNQPQHF
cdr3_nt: TGTGCCAGCAGCTTATCGGGCAGACCTAATCAGCCCCAGCATTTT

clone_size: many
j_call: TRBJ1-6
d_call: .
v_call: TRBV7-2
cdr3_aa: CASSSSWGAYNSPLHF
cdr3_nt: TGTGCCAGCAGCTCAAGTTGGGGAGCCTATAATTCACCCCTCCACTTT

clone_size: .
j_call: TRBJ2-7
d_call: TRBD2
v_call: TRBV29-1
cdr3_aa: CSSRLAGAYEQYF
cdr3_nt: TGCAGCTCACGGCTAGCGGGGGCCTACGAGCAGTACTTC

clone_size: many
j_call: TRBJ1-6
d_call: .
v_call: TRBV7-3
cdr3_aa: CASSLSGGNSPLHF
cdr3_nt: TGTGCCAGCAGCTTATCGGGTGGGAATTCACCCCTCCACTTT

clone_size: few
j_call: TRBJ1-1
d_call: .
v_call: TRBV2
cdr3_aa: CASSYSADTEAFF
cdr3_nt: TGTGCCAGCAGTTACTCGGCAGACACTGAAGCTTTCTTT

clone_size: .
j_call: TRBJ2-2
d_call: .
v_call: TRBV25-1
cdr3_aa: CASSYFIPGGTDTGELFF
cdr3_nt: TGTGCCAGCAGTTACTTTATCCCGGGCGGGACTGACACCGGGGAGCTGTTTTTT

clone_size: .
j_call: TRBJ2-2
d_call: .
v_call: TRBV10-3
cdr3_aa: CAISYGQGRSGELFF
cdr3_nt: TGTGCCATCAGTTACGGTCAGGGGCGATCCGGGGAGCTGTTTTTT

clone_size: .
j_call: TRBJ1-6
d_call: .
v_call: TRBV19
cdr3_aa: CASSPDRANNSPLHF
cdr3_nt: TGTGCCAGTAGCCCGGACAGAGCCAATAATTCACCCCTCCACTTT

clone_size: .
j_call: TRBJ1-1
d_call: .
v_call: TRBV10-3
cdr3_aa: CASSEILDTEAFF
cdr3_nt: TGTGCCAGCAGTGAAATTCTGGACACTGAAGCTTTCTTT

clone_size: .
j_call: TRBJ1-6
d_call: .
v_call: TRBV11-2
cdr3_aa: CASSLLSGGRNSPLHF
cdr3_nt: TGTGCCAGCAGCCTCTTGAGCGGGGGCCGGAATTCACCCCTCCACTTT